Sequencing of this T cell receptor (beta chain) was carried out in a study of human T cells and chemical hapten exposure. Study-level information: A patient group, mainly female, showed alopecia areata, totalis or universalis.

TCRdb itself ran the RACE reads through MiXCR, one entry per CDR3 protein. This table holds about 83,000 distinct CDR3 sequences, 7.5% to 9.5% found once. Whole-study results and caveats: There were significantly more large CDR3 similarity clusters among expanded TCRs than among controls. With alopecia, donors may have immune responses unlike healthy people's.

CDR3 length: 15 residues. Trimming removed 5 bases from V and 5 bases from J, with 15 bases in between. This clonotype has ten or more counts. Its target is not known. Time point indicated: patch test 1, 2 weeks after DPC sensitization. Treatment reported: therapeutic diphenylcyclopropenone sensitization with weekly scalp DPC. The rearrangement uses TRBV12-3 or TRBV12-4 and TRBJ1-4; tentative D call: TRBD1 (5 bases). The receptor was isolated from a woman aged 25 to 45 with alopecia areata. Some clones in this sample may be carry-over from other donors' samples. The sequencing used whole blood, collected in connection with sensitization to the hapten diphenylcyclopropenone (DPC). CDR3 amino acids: CASSPGVGRNEKLFF. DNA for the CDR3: TGTGCCAGCAGTCCGGGGGTCGGAAGGAATGAAAAACTGTTTTTT.